This entry lists 6 T cell receptor beta chains sequenced from one sample in a study of blood T cell repertoires in COVID-19 (dated by TCRdb to about 2020). The library was produced with the immunoSEQ multiplex PCR assay. The table comes from immuneACCESS by way of TCRdb, which keeps in-frame sequences with V and J called. Part of the clones is missing from these tables; in studies checked, under half for an unresolved V gene and the rest for unknown reasons. Present in this sample are around 200,000 clones, 70% to 90% of which were seen just once. Less than 0.75% of the sample comes from the top ten. The material sequenced was peripheral blood. The receptors derive from a man aged 35 to 55 with acute or convalescent COVID-19.

The rearrangement links TRBV7-9 to TRBJ1-1, with D perhaps TRBD1 (5 bases). The CDR3 has 14 amino acids. From germline, CDR1 is SEHNR and CDR2 FQNEAQ (reference sequence). Trimming cost V 3 bases and J 11 bases, with 19 bases left between them. The CDR3, as DNA: TGTGCCAGCAGCTTTAGTTCCGGGGGAGAGGAGGCTTTCTTT. This sequence encodes CASSFSSGGEEAFF. The entire variable domain, with the rest obtained from reference TRBV7-9 and TRBJ1-1, is as follows: DTGVSQNPRHKITKRGQNVTFRCDPISEHNRLYWYRQTLGQGPEFLTYFQNEAQLEKSRLLSDRFSAERPKGSFSTLEIQRTEQGDSAMYLCASSFSSGGEEAFFGQGTRLTVV.

The gene calls are TRBV7-2 and TRBJ1-1; possibly TRBD1 for D (6 bases). V shed 5 bases and J shed 4 bases, with 11 bases lying between them. The CDR3 has 13 residues. CDR1 SGHTA and CDR2 FQGNSA come from the germline V gene. The CDR3 loop is CASSHRQVTEAFF. CDR3 in DNA: TGTGCCAGCAGCCACCGACAGGTCACTGAAGCTTTCTTT.

The chain employs TRBV7-8 and TRBJ1-1; tentatively, D is TRBD1 (6 bases). CDR1 is SGHVS, CDR2 FQNEAQ, per germline. V was clipped by 5 bases and J by 0 bases, with 16 bases between them. CDR3 length: 16 amino acids. The CDR3 protein is CASSRPLGAMNTEAFF. In DNA, the CDR3 is TGTGCCAGCAGCCGTCCCCTGGGGGCGATGAACACTGAAGCTTTCTTT.

The DNA of the CDR3 is TGCGCCAGCAGCCTCCCCGGGACTAGCGGGAGCGTGGGTTCAGAGACCCAGTACTTC. Amino acid sequence: CASSLPGTSGSVGSETQYF. V usage is TRBV5-1 and J usage is TRBJ2-5; 14 nucleotides align to TRBD2. Germline V lookup: CDR1 SGHRS, CDR2 YFSETQ. V dropped 4 bases and J dropped 4; count of bases not matched to a gene: 15. This CDR3 region has 19 residues.

The chain combines TRBV6-2 or TRBV6-3 with TRBJ2-1; TRBD2 matches 16 bases. The CDR3 length is 19 residues. Unmatched junction bases numbered 5, after V lost 0 bases and J lost 3 bases. Germline CDR1 and CDR2: MNHEY and SVGEGT. The CDR3 DNA sequence: TGTGCCAGCAGTTACTCCGGGGGACTAGCGGGAGGGGGCTACAATGAGCAGTTCTTC. It specifies CASSYSGGLAGGGYNEQFF.

The chain joins TRBV19 to TRBJ1-5, with 7 bases fitting TRBD1. From germline, CDR1 is LNHDA and CDR2 SQIVND (reference sequence). The CDR3 runs to 18 residues. Trimming cost V 5 bases and J 0 bases; bases outside gene matches: 13. The CDR3 DNA sequence: TGTGCCAGTAGTGCCCGAGGGACAGCGGTCTATAGCAATCAGCCCCAGCATTTT. Residues: CASSARGTAVYSNQPQHF. The full variable domain, completed using reference TRBV19 and TRBJ1-5, is DGGITQSPKYLFRKEGQNVTLSCEQNLNHDAMYWYRQDPGQGLRLIYYSQIVNDFQKGDIAEGYSVSREKKESFPLTVTSAQKNPTAFYLCASSARGTAVYSNQPQHFGDGTRLSIL.